There are many counts of the clone carrying this TCR beta chain. Its specificity is not known. The data derive from a study of T-cell reconstitution after alpha-beta-depleted transplantation in children. Study findings and constraints: TCRbeta diversity was high at day 60 in some patients (a result of surviving recipient T cells and thymic progenitors). T-cell numbers and diversity one year post-transplant derived largely from freshly generated T cells.

Researchers prepared the TCRbeta library using unique molecular identifiers, the study reports. MiXCR, applied by TCRdb to the PCR reads, yields one record per CDR3 protein. The sample records roughly 670,000 distinct CDR3 sequences, around 13% being singletons. Losses at the gene ends were 1 base for V and 5 bases for J; bases not matched to a gene: 5. Germline V gene lookup returns CDR1 DFQATT and CDR2 SNEGSKA (reference sequence). This CDR3 comprises 15 residues. This TCR was sampled from a girl aged 2 to 9 with congenital amegakaryocytic thrombocytopenia, due to receive a stem cell transplant. Material: PBMCs, obtained before TCRalphabeta/CD19-depleted stem cell transplant. The chain couples TRBV20-1 to TRBJ1-4; 9 bases align to TRBD1. Written as DNA, the CDR3 is TGCAGTGCTAGAGGTCCCGGGACAGGGAATGAAAAACTGTTTTTT. It is translated as CSARGPGTGNEKLFF.